Detailed here is one T cell receptor beta chain. This clone turned up a few times. What this receptor recognizes is not known. No per-base quality is available; no much larger clone lies one base away. TCRbeta CDR3 regions were amplified from genomic DNA using the immunoSEQ Assay, a bias-controlled multiplex PCR. The authors' pipeline ran thus. Within the assay, amplification of reference gene primers was used to estimate how many nucleated cells each sample contained. Sequence reads were collapsed and filtered to measure the absolute abundance of every unique TCRbeta CDR3 rearrangement. For each sample, productive Simpson clonality was calculated as the square root of Simpson's diversity index over productive rearrangements. TCRdb obtained this table from immuneACCESS and retained in-frame rearrangements with V and J assigned. These tables miss some clones; where compared with another copy, unresolved V genes account for less than half of the shortfall, and the remainder is unexplained. D and trimming were read from the DNA, whereas the V and J calls and clone size are those reported in that table. The sample contains fewer than 150,000 clones, approximately 78% of them found a single time. The top ten clones comprise approximately 11% of the sample.

This entry comes from a study of blood T cell repertoires in COVID-19 (dated by TCRdb to 2020 to 2021). Describing the broader study: Samples covering the acute and convalescent phases of COVID-19 were provided by collaborators in the United States, Italy and Spain. Where available, HLA class I and class II types were taken from metadata supplied by the sample provider and were not determined by assay-based typing. The samples were drawn from two sources: the first 160 participants of the ongoing ImmuneRACE study, and 1,200 or so subjects contributed by 6 global collaborators. Sample metadata almost always included a de-identified subject ID, COVID-19 status, age in years and sex. A freely available public database, intended as a resource for researchers studying the immune response to SARS-CoV-2, is where the repertoires were released. Subjects who had been exposed to COVID-19, were actively infected with it, or had recovered from it provided the deeply sampled blood TCRbeta repertoires that made up the dataset. The prospective study material was composed of cDNA or gDNA derived from T cells, B-cell-depleted T cells, or PBMCs.

The investigation overall reported the following: How much clinical and demographic metadata was included differed by source and by participant, and the metadata was provided uncurated.

Inclusive of the bounding cysteine and phenylalanine, the CDR3 is 15 residues long. The CDR3 DNA has 45 bases and is translated from base 1. As encoded in the germline V gene (reference sequence), CDR1 is MNHNY while CDR2 is SVGAGI. V sheds 2 bases and J sheds 4 bases, leaving 15 bases between their ends. Another Seattle source contributed samples from volunteer blood donors who had recovered from COVID-19. Each collaborating institution followed its own protocols to collect whole blood in K2EDTA tubes. Collaborator samples were shipped for TCRbeta analysis as frozen whole blood, isolated PBMCs, or DNA extracted from either sample type.

This clonotype was sampled from a man in his sixties who had recovered from COVID-19. The chain is encoded by TRBV6-6 joined to TRBJ2-7; TRBD1 is possibly the D segment (5 matching bases). Sequencing was carried out using peripheral blood. The CDR3 has the sequence CASSYVQGSKYEQYF. The base sequence is TGTGCCAGCAGTTACGTGCAGGGAAGTAAGTACGAGCAGTACTTC.